Following are 2 T cell receptor beta chains from one sample sequenced in a study of cytomegalovirus exposure and HLA in healthy donors. It was with 60 Vbeta and 13 Jbeta primers that the PCR ran. Here immunoSEQ multiplex PCR was the method, and the copy in TCRdb shows in-frame clones only, minus some. The sample carries over 150,000 clones, roughly 80% recorded once. The sample consisted of PBMCs. The receptors were sampled from a woman in her forties or fifties in good health and CMV-seronegative.

This rearrangement joins TRBV28 to TRBJ1-2, with unresolved D. Trimming took off 4 bases at V and 7 bases at J, with 4 bases between the two ends. The CDR3 length is 10 residues. In germline, CDR1 is MDHEN, CDR2 SYDVKM. The CDR3, as DNA: TGTGCCAGCAGTTCCGTTGGCTACACCTTC. This translates into CASSSVGYTF.

The genes are TRBV19 and TRBJ2-3; 13 nucleotides match TRBD2. Germline V lookup: CDR1 LNHDA, CDR2 SQIVND (reference sequence). After removal of 10 bases from V and 2 bases from J, the junction contained 9 bases not matched to a gene. The CDR3 has 16 amino acids. CDR3 nucleotides: TGTGCCACGAGCACGGGACTAGCGGGAAACACAGATACGCAGTATTTT. It specifies CATSTGLAGNTDTQYF.